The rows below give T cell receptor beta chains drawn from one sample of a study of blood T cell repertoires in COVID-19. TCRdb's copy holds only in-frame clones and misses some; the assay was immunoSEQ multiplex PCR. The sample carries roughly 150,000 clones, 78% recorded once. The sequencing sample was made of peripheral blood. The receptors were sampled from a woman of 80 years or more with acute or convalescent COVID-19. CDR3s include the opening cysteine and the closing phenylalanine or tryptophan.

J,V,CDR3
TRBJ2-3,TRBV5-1,CASRGDSLKDTQYF
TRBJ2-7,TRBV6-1,CASSEAVGTGGWNEQYF
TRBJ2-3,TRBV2,CASSETGRSTDTQYF
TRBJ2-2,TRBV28,CASADVFETSNTGELFF
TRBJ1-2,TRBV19,CASRAGQGYYGYTF
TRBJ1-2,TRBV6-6,CASSYSTGRVNYGYTF
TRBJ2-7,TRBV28,CATNPLLPGNEQYF
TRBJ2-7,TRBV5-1,CASQSDRGAFEQYF
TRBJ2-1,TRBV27,CASRPLGRGNGVAGGGRNEQFF
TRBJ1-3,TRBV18,CASSGQAGSGNTIYF
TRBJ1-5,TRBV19,CASSIVRQLNQPQHF
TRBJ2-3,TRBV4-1,CASSQDGVAPDTQYF
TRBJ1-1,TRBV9,CASELRDRNTEAFF
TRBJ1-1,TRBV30,CAWSGQYEAFF
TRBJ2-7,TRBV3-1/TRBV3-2,CASSSSDRPTYEQYF
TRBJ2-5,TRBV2,CASSVQQGRQETQYF
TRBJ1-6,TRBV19,CASSSRDFHNSPLHF
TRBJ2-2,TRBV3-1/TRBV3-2,CASSPNRGIGELFF
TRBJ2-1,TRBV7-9,CASSPRGLAGSNEQFF
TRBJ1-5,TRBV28,CASTSGQLTEPQHF
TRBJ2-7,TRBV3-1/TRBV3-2,CASGRLAGDEQYF
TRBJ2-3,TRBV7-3,CASSRSGRAVDTQYF
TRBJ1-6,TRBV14,CASSHAVSPLHF
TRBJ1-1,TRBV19,CASSIKRHLNTEAFF
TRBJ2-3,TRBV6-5,CASSYSSLAGPLTQYF
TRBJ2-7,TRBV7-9,CASSLAGGRWNEQYF
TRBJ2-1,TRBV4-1,CASSHRAGQGVFRDEQFF
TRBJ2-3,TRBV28,CASSFRDRGGDTQYF
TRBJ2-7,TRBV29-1,CSVEGQGYEQYF
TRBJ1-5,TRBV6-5,CASREVTGRGQPQHF
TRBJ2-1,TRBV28,CASSSTSASSYNEQFF
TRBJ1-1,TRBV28,CASRRYAYEAFF
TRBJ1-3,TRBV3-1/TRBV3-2,CASSRRQAGNTIYF
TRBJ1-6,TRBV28,CASSRPGESPLHF
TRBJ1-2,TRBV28,CASSRPGLFDYGYTF
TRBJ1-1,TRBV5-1,CASILTPGAAEAFF
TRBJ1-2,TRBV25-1,CASSDARGNYGYTF
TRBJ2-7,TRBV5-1,CASSLEGTGVIPYEQYF
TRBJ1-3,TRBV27,CASSRQSGNTIYF
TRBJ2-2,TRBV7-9,CASSPIPGELFF
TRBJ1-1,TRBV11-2,CASSPGSGTEAFF